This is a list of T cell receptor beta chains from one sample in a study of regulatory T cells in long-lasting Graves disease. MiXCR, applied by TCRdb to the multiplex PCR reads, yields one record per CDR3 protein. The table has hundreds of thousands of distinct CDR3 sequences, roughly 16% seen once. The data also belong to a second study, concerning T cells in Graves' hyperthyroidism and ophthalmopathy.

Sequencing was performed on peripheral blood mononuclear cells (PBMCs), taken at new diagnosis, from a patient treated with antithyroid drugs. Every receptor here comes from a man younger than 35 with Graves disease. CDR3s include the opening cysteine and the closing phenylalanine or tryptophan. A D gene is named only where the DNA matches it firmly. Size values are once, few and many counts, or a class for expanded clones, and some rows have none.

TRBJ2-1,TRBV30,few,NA,TGTGCCTGGACCCACCTCAGGAGGAGCTCCTACAATGAGCAGTTCTTC,CAWTHLRRSSYNEQFF
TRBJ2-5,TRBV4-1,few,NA,TGCGCCAGCAGTTTCGGTCCGGCCAGGGACCGCCGAGAGACCCAGTACTTC,CASSFGPARDRRETQYF
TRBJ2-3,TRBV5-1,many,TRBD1,TGCGCCAGCAGCTTTTTAACAGGGGGAAGCACAGATACGCAGTATTTT,CASSFLTGGSTDTQYF
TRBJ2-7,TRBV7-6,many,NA,TGTGCCAGCAGCCGACTAGAAACCCACGAGCAGTACTTC,CASSRLETHEQYF
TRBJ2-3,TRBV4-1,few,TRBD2,TGCGCCAGCAGCCAAGGACCCGGGACTACCCAGTATTTT,CASSQGPGTTQYF
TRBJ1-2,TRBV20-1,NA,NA,TGCAGTGCTAGAGATCGGGCCAGCAACTATGGCTACACCTTC,CSARDRASNYGYTF
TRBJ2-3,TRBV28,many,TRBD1,TGTGCCAGCAGCCCCGGACAGGACCCCTCGCAGTATTTT,CASSPGQDPSQYF
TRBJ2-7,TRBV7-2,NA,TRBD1,TGTGCCAGCAGCGCCGCACAGGGGTACTACGAGCAGTACTTC,CASSAAQGYYEQYF
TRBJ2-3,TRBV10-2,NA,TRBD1,TGCGCCAGCAGTGAGTCGACTGTGGGCAGGGGGACCACAGATACGCAGTATTTT,CASSESTVGRGTTDTQYF
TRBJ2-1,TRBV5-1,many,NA,TGCGCCAGCAGCCCGGGGCCAGGCAATGAGCAGTTCTTC,CASSPGPGNEQFF
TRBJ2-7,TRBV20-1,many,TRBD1,TGCAGTGCCTCCCTCGGGGGGACAGGGGAAGACGAGCAGTACTTC,CSASLGGTGEDEQYF
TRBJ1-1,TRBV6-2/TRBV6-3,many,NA,TGTGCCAGCAGTTACCGTCAGTCAAAATCGACACCGAACACTGAAGCTTTCTTT,CASSYRQSKSTPNTEAFF
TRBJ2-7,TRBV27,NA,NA,TGTGCCAGCGGGTACTCCGGGACGGCGGAGCAGTACTTC,CASGYSGTAEQYF
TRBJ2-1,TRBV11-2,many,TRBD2,TGTGCCAGCATGGCGGGAGGGCATAATGAGCAGTTCTTC,CASMAGGHNEQFF
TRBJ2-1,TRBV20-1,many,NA,TGCAGTGCTAGAGGGCTGCGGGACCTCTACAATGAGCAGTTCTTC,CSARGLRDLYNEQFF
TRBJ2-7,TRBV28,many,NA,TGTGCCAGCAGCCTAATCGGGACTGGAGTCCACGAGCAGTACTTC,CASSLIGTGVHEQYF
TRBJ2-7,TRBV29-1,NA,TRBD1,TGCAGCGTTCGATGGGGACAGGGAACCTACGAGCAGTACTTC,CSVRWGQGTYEQYF
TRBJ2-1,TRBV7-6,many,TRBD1,TGTGCCAGCAGCGTAGGATCCGGGACAGGGGCAAATGAGCAGTTCTTC,CASSVGSGTGANEQFF